Detailed here is one T cell receptor (beta chain). Via MiXCR, TCRdb re-called the 5' RACE reads, giving one row per CDR3 protein. The sample shows 350,000 to 450,000 distinct CDR3 sequences, around 19% of them seen only once. This entry belongs to a study of T-cell memory formation after mild COVID-19. The trim removed 4 bases at V and 8 bases at J, leaving 4 bases unmatched. CDR1 is PRHDT and CDR2 is FYEKMQ in the germline V gene (reference sequence). There are 14 residues in the CDR3. The rearrangement uses TRBV13 and TRBJ2-1, with 11 bases identical to TRBD2. This TCR was sampled from an adult woman who had mild COVID-19 (a few samples of this study predate the infection). Cell type and time point are not known. The specimen was PBMCs or a T cell subset sorted from them (not recorded which). The CDR3 loop reads CASSSLAGGDEQFF. DNA for the CDR3: TGTGCCAGCAGCTCATTAGCGGGAGGGGATGAGCAGTTCTTC.